A selection of T cell receptor beta chains follows, all from one sample in a study of cytomegalovirus exposure and HLA in healthy donors. Repertoires were generated with immunoSEQ multiplex PCR, while TCRdb's copy carries only in-frame clones and drops some. In the table there are about 70,000 clones, approximately 74% of which are singletons. The sequencing input was PBMCs. Receptor source: a man in his forties or fifties in good health and CMV-seropositive. Both conserved end residues are part of each CDR3.

j_gene | v_gene | CDR3aa
TRBJ2-1 | TRBV2 | CASTLAASSGSIEQFF
TRBJ2-4 | TRBV7-9 | CASSEKTDKNIQYF
TRBJ1-1 | TRBV10-2 | CASSDGGNTEAFF
TRBJ2-3 | TRBV10-3 | CATRTGEADTQYF
TRBJ2-1 | TRBV4-3 | CASSQDRSGGTDEQFF
TRBJ2-3 | TRBV10-3 | CAVGTSQDTQYF
TRBJ1-2 | TRBV30 | CAWSVLAGQGYTF
TRBJ2-7 | TRBV6-1 | CASRPTPREDYEQYF
TRBJ2-5 | TRBV11-3 | CASSLGLAGGQETQYF
TRBJ2-3 | TRBV4-3 | CASSQAMGAADTQYF
TRBJ1-2 | TRBV10-3 | CACNGDNYGYTF
TRBJ1-2 | TRBV19 | CASSTPLYKNYGYTF
TRBJ2-7 | TRBV29-1 | CSAADRYLIEQYF
TRBJ2-7 | TRBV5-5 | CASSLLAGSGYEQYF
TRBJ2-1 | TRBV6-1 | CASRAGDAYNEQFF
TRBJ1-1 | TRBV5-1 | CASSPLGGTEAFF
TRBJ2-3 | TRBV9 | CASSVAGTPGDTQYF
TRBJ2-1 | TRBV5-6 | CASSPRPAASGYNEQFF
TRBJ2-7 | TRBV7-9 | CASSLETGRSSYEQYF
TRBJ2-1 | TRBV7-9 | CASSLAGLPDNEQFF